One and the same sample provided the 31 T cell receptor beta chains below, sequenced in a study of blood T cell repertoires in COVID-19. Measured with immunoSEQ multiplex PCR; TCRdb has only the in-frame clones, and not every one. The data show some 320,000 clones, with more than 85% seen just once and approximately 4.1% held by the top ten. The sample was PBMCs or T cells enriched from blood (not recorded which). The receptors originated from a woman between 25 and 40 years old who had been exposed to COVID-19.

The chain uses TRBV14 and TRBJ2-2; 11 nucleotides align to TRBD2. The CDR3 is 15 amino acids. After removal of 7 bases from V and 5 bases from J, the junction contained 6 bases not matched to a gene. CDR1 and CDR2 (germline): SGHDN, FVKESK. CDR3 coding DNA: TGTGCCAGCACCCCCGGGACTAGCGGAACCGGGGAGCTGTTTTTT. It yields the protein CASTPGTSGTGELFF.

The chain carries TRBV5-1 and TRBJ2-7, with 8 bases matching TRBD1. CDR1 and CDR2 (germline): SGHRS, YFSETQ. With 4 bases clipped from V and 4 bases from J, the junction kept 7 bases outside the gene matches. The CDR3 spans 14 residues. CDR3 coding DNA: TGCGCCAGCAGCGCGCAGGGGGCGCGGTACGAGCAGTACTTC. As protein: CASSAQGARYEQYF.

The chain couples TRBV19 to TRBJ1-2; D unclear. The CDR3 extends over 20 amino acids. The germline V gene has CDR1 LNHDA and CDR2 SQIVND (reference sequence). Trimming took off 0 bases at V and 3 bases at J, with 26 bases between the two ends. This chain's CDR3 is CASSIDLPGRGITPDYGYTF. CDR3 DNA: TGTGCCAGTAGTATAGATCTCCCGGGCCGGGGTATTACCCCGGACTATGGCTACACCTTC.

This CDR3 is CASSLRVYGYTF. The DNA of the CDR3 is TGTGCCAGCAGCTTACGGGTCTATGGCTACACCTTC. The chain recombines TRBV7-9 with TRBJ1-2, with unresolved D. Germline-derived CDR1 and CDR2 are SEHNR and FQNEAQ (reference sequence). Trimming removed 2 bases from V and 4 bases from J, with 5 bases in between. There are 12 residues in the CDR3.

The chain couples TRBV19 to TRBJ2-2, with D tentatively TRBD1 (6 bases). Germline CDR1 LNHDA, CDR2 SQIVND (reference sequence). The CDR3 sequence is 13 residues long. V was trimmed by 9 bases and J by 2 bases, leaving 10 bases between them. The CDR3 region is CARGQSNTGELFF. The CDR3 nucleotides read TGTGCCAGAGGACAGAGCAACACCGGGGAGCTGTTTTTT.

The chain is built from TRBV2 and TRBJ1-3, with D tentatively TRBD1 (5 bases). The CDR3 consists of 14 residues. Germline lookup yields CDR1 SNHLY and CDR2 FYNNEI. The V end was cut by 3 bases, the J end by 4 bases, with 10 bases between. CDR3 amino acids: CASSEQGWGNTIYF. CDR3 nucleotides: TGTGCCAGCAGTGAGCAGGGCTGGGGAAACACCATATATTTT.

The chain has TRBV19 and TRBJ1-2, with no clear D. This CDR3 comprises 14 residues. V lost 6 bases and J 6 bases, leaving 17 bases between the germline ends. Germline CDR1 LNHDA, CDR2 SQIVND (reference sequence). This CDR3 reads CASRGNLGGNGYTF. The CDR3 nucleotides read TGTGCCAGTAGGGGCAACCTCGGCGGGAATGGCTACACCTTC.

The chain carries TRBV27 and TRBJ2-5; 7 bases fit TRBD2. Unmatched junction bases numbered 11, after V lost 6 bases and J lost 1 base. Looked up from germline, CDR1 is MNHEY and CDR2 is SMNVEV (reference sequence). The CDR3 covers 16 residues. The CDR3 sequence is CASSLGAGVTQETQYF. In DNA, the CDR3 is TGTGCCAGCAGCTTAGGGGCGGGGGTCACCCAAGAGACCCAGTACTTC.

This chain connects TRBV12-3 or TRBV12-4 to TRBJ2-1, with D perhaps TRBD2 (5 bases). Trimming took 10 bases from V and 6 from J, leaving 16 bases between them. The CDR3 has 13 residues. CDR3 DNA: TGTGCCATCGGCGGACTTCGTGTCAATGAGCAGTTCTTC. Translation gives CAIGGLRVNEQFF.

J is TRBJ2-7 and V is TRBV5-1, with D unresolved. V was cut by 2 bases and J by 2 bases, with 11 bases left in between. CDR3 size: 14 residues. Per the germline V gene, CDR1 is SGHRS and CDR2 is YFSETQ. In nucleotides, the CDR3 is TGCGCCAGCAGCTTAGGTCTAGACCCCTACGAGCAGTACTTC. Residues: CASSLGLDPYEQYF.

This chain links TRBV6-5 with TRBJ1-3; D gene uncertain. V was cut by 5 bases and J by 0 bases, with 8 bases left in between. This CDR3 contains 14 residues. Germline V gene data show CDR1 as MNHEY and CDR2 as SVGAGI. Written as DNA, the CDR3 is TGTGCCAGCAGTCGGGCGGGCTCTGGAAACACCATATATTTT. This encodes CASSRAGSGNTIYF.

The chain employs TRBV20-1 and TRBJ2-3; 7 nucleotides match TRBD1. This CDR3 has 16 amino acids. Germline CDR1 reads DFQATT; CDR2 reads SNEGSKA (reference sequence). The V segment lost 3 bases and the J segment 3 bases; nucleotides outside the gene matches: 12. The chain's CDR3 is CSASPFNRGSTDTQYF. The CDR3 DNA follows: TGCAGTGCTAGTCCCTTTAACAGGGGTTCGACAGATACGCAGTATTTT.

The rearrangement uses TRBV2 and TRBJ1-1, with 8 nucleotides matching TRBD1. Germline CDR1 is SNHLY and CDR2 is FYNNEI. V was pared by 4 bases and J by 5 bases, with 6 bases of the junction left unmatched. The CDR3 length is 14 residues. CDR3 DNA sequence: TGTGCCAGCAGTGCCACAGGGGGATGGACTGAAGCTTTCTTT. It translates to CASSATGGWTEAFF.

This chain joins TRBV7-2 and TRBJ1-5; no clear D. Germline V CDR1 and CDR2: SGHTA, FQGNSA. The CDR3 has 13 residues. The germline V and J ends were trimmed by 1 base and 2 bases, with 3 bases remaining between them. For the CDR3, the DNA is TGTGCCAGCAGCTTAGTAGGCAATCAGCCCCAGCATTTT. Amino acids: CASSLVGNQPQHF.

The V gene is TRBV29-1, the J gene TRBJ2-2; tentatively, D is TRBD1 (6 bases). The CDR3 totals 15 residues. Germline V gene data show CDR1 as SQVTM and CDR2 as ANQGSEA. V was pared by 3 bases and J by 0 bases, with 11 bases between. The CDR3, as DNA: TGCAGCGTTGAGGGACACTCATCGAACACCGGGGAGCTGTTTTTT. This translates into CSVEGHSSNTGELFF.

This clone has only a few counts. V usage is TRBV5-1 and J usage is TRBJ2-7; 9 bases are a match to TRBD1. Germline V CDR1 and CDR2: SGHRS, YFSETQ. The CDR3 totals 15 residues. V shed 2 bases and J 3 bases; nucleotides not matched to a gene: 6. The CDR3 loop reads CASSFDTGGYYEQYF. DNA for the CDR3: TGCGCCAGCAGCTTCGATACAGGGGGCTACTACGAGCAGTACTTC.

This chain connects TRBV5-4 to TRBJ2-4; D is perhaps TRBD2 (6 bases). CDR1 and CDR2 (germline): SGHNT, YYREEE (reference sequence). The CDR3 is 15 residues long. With 0 bases removed from V and 6 bases from J, the gap between germline ends came to 13 bases. In DNA form, the CDR3 reads TGTGCCAGCAGCTTGGCAGGATCGGGGGTAAACATTCAGTACTTC. Its protein is CASSLAGSGVNIQYF.

The gene calls are TRBV27 and TRBJ1-1, with D unclear. V lost 3 bases to trimming and J lost 5 bases, with 7 bases between them. CDR3 size: 12 residues. Germline lookup yields CDR1 MNHEY and CDR2 SMNVEV (reference sequence). Written as DNA, the CDR3 is TGTGCCAGCAGTTTTACGGGGACTGAAGCTTTCTTT. It translates to CASSFTGTEAFF.

The V call is TRBV9, the J call TRBJ2-3; TRBD1 is a possible D gene (6 bases). The germline V gene has CDR1 SGDLS and CDR2 YYNGEE. V was cut by 1 base and J by 1 base, with 10 bases left in between. The CDR3 spans 15 residues. CDR3 DNA: TGTGCCAGCAGCGTACAACAGGGAGGCACAGATACGCAGTATTTT. It codes for CASSVQQGGTDTQYF.

The V gene is TRBV9, the J gene TRBJ1-2; 7 bases match TRBD1. J gave up 5 bases and V 0 bases, and 7 bases lay outside the gene matches. The V gene's germline CDR1 is SGDLS and CDR2 YYNGEE. The CDR3 has 15 residues. CDR3 nucleotide sequence: TGTGCCAGCAGCGTAGGAGTAGGGGGCCTTTATGGCTACACCTTC. Protein product: CASSVGVGGLYGYTF. The variable domain in full, with the rest retrieved from reference TRBV9 and TRBJ1-2, is DSGVTQTPKHLITATGQRVTLRCSPRSGDLSVYWYQQSLDQGLQFLIQYYNGEERAKGNILERFSAQQFPDLHSELNLSSLELGDSALYFCASSVGVGGLYGYTFGSGTRLTVV.

The chain links TRBV24-1 to TRBJ1-5; no definite D call. This CDR3 has 15 amino acids. V lost 3 bases, J lost 5 bases, and 13 bases lay in between. Germline V gene lookup returns CDR1 KGHDR and CDR2 SFDVKD. CDR3 protein: CATSDVEFSYQPQHF. CDR3 DNA sequence: TGTGCCACCAGTGATGTCGAGTTTTCATATCAGCCCCAGCATTTT.

This chain uses TRBV5-1 with TRBJ2-7, with 11 bases identical to TRBD2. The CDR3 has 16 residues. Per germline, CDR1 SGHRS and CDR2 YFSETQ. The V and J ends lost 3 bases and 0 bases, in that order; junction bases with no gene match: 5. CDR3 in DNA: TGCGCCAGCAGCTCCACTAGCGGGGGTCTCTCCTACGAGCAGTACTTC. Its translation is CASSSTSGGLSYEQYF.

This chain uses TRBV7-8 with TRBJ2-5, with D possibly being TRBD1 (6 bases). CDR1 SGHVS and CDR2 FQNEAQ come from the germline V gene. Trimming stripped 5 bases from V and 7 bases from J, with 23 bases between. CDR3 length equals 16 residues. CDR3 nucleotides: TGTGCCAGCAGCCGCTTTGGACAGCCCCTCGAGGGGACCCAGTACTTC. Amino acid sequence: CASSRFGQPLEGTQYF.

The rearrangement joins TRBV7-9 to TRBJ1-4; 9 nucleotides agree with TRBD1. The CDR3 spans 17 residues. The V and J ends lost 5 bases and 4 bases, in that order; junction bases with no gene match: 11. CDR1 and CDR2 from the germline V gene are SEHNR and FQNEAQ (reference sequence). The chain's CDR3 is CASSPGTGMGVNEKLFF. The CDR3 DNA reads as TGTGCCAGCAGCCCAGGGACAGGGATGGGGGTTAATGAAAAACTGTTTTTT.

The chain links TRBV11-3 to TRBJ2-1, with a weak D call TRBD2 (5 bases). Germline CDR1 SGHNT, CDR2 YENEEA. Trimming cost V 1 base and J 5 bases, with 6 bases left between them. The CDR3 has 13 amino acids. CDR3 nucleotide sequence: TGTGCCAGCAGCTTAGGACTAAACAATGAGCAGTTCTTC. It is translated as CASSLGLNNEQFF. The full variable domain, in which reference TRBV11-3 and TRBJ2-1 provide the parts outside the CDR3, is EAGVVQSPRYKIIEKKQPVAFWCNPISGHNTLYWYLQNLGQGPELLIRYENEEAVDDSQLPKDRFSAERLKGVDSTLKIQPAELGDSAVYLCASSLGLNNEQFFGPGTRLTVL.

The chain combines TRBV30 with TRBJ1-2; the D is unclear. The ends were cut back, 4 bases at V and 2 bases at J, with 11 bases in the middle. The CDR3 spans 13 residues. Germline V gene sequence: CDR1 GTSNPN, CDR2 SVGIG (reference sequence). The CDR3: CAWNTQSNYGYTF. The CDR3 nucleotides read TGTGCCTGGAACACCCAGTCGAACTATGGCTACACCTTC. The full variable domain, rest sourced from reference TRBV30 and TRBJ1-2, is SQTIHQWPATLVQPVGSPLSLECTVEGTSNPNLYWYRQAAGRGLQLLFYSVGIGQISSEVPQNLSASRPQDRQFILSSKKLLLSDSGFYLCAWNTQSNYGYTFGSGTRLTVV.

The CDR3 DNA is TGTGCCAGCAGCTTGGGGTCCGGGGTGAAGACCGGGGAGCTGTTTTTT. Translation gives CASSLGSGVKTGELFF. The rearrangement links TRBV5-4 to TRBJ2-2, with D tentatively TRBD2 (5 bases). Germline V CDR1 and CDR2: SGHNT, YYREEE (reference sequence). This CDR3 is built from 16 residues. V was clipped by 0 bases and J by 5 bases, with 14 bases between them.

This sequence joins TRBV10-3 and TRBJ2-1; 12 nucleotides line up with TRBD2. The germline CDR1 and CDR2 sequences are ENHRY and SYGVKD. J was trimmed by 4 bases and V by 6 bases; bases with no gene match: 4. This CDR3 comprises 15 residues. CDR3 protein: CAISAGTSGYNEQFF. The CDR3 DNA reads as TGTGCCATCAGCGCAGGGACTAGCGGGTACAATGAGCAGTTCTTC.

CDR3: CASSHTTGLGPYEQYF. The DNA for the CDR3 is TGTGCCAGCAGTCACACAACGGGACTAGGACCCTACGAGCAGTACTTC. The chain is built from TRBV7-2 and TRBJ2-7; 8 positions agree with TRBD2. Looked up from germline, CDR1 is SGHTA and CDR2 is FQGNSA. CDR3 length equals 16 residues. The V and J ends lost 6 bases and 2 bases, in that order; junction bases with no gene match: 12.

V is TRBV27 and J is TRBJ1-1; possibly TRBD1 for D (6 bases). Germline values: CDR1 MNHEY, CDR2 SMNVEV (reference sequence). Trimming removed 2 bases from V and 1 base from J, with 14 bases in between. The CDR3 is made up of 16 amino acids. In DNA form, the CDR3 reads TGTGCCAGCAGTTTACGGTATGGACAGAGGAACACTGAAGCTTTCTTT. It is translated as CASSLRYGQRNTEAFF.

This chain joins TRBV3-1 (or the pseudogene TRBV3-2) and TRBJ1-4, with 7 bases aligning to TRBD1. CDR1 is LGHDT and CDR2 is YNNKEL in the germline V gene (reference sequence). The CDR3 covers 15 residues. The V segment lost 2 bases and the J segment 4 bases; nucleotides outside the gene matches: 4. CDR3 DNA sequence: TGTGCCAGCAGCCAATGGGACAGCTATAATGAAAAACTGTTTTTT. Translated: CASSQWDSYNEKLFF.